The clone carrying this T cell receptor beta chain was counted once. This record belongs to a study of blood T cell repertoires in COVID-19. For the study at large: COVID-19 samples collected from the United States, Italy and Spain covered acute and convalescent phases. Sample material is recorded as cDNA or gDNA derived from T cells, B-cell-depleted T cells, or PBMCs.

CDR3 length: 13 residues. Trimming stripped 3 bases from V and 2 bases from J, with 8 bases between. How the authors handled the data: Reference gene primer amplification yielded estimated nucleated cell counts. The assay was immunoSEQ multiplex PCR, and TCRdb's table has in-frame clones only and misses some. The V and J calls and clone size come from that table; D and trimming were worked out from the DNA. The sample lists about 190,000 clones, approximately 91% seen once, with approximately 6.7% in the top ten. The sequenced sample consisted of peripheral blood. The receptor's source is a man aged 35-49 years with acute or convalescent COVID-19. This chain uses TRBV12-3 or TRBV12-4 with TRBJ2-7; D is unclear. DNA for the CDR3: TGTGCCAGCAGTTTTGCGTTAACCTACGAGCAGTACTTC. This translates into CASSFALTYEQYF.